Here is one T cell receptor (beta chain) with its context. No antigen is known for it. Primers included in the PCR were 60 Vbeta and 13 Jbeta primers. Using immunoSEQ multiplex PCR, the repertoire was profiled, and TCRdb retains in-frame clones only, with some absent. Seen here are about 200,000 clones, about four fifths observed once, and the top ten hold around 0.1%. The data stem from a study of cytomegalovirus exposure and HLA in healthy donors. Background on the study: Unique TCR beta sequences numbering 120 million or so came from 150 million to 200 million T cells in an earlier analysis. Notes on the study in general: The authors later linked a missense DCLRE1C variant to TCR beta V- and J-gene trimming. The study labeled 180 or so TCR beta chains cytomegalovirus-associated.

Germline V gene lookup returns CDR1 MGHRA and CDR2 YSYEKL. The CDR3 runs 17 residues. V lost 4 bases to trimming and J lost 5 bases; unmatched junction nucleotides: 16. This TCR derives from a boy aged 2 to 10 in good health and CMV-seronegative. The sequenced material came from PBMCs. The rearrangement links TRBV4-1 to TRBJ1-1; 7 bases map to TRBD1. DNA of the CDR3: TGCGCCAGCAGCCCCCATCCCTTCGGCACAGGGGAAACTGAAGCTTTCTTT. Translation gives CASSPHPFGTGETEAFF.